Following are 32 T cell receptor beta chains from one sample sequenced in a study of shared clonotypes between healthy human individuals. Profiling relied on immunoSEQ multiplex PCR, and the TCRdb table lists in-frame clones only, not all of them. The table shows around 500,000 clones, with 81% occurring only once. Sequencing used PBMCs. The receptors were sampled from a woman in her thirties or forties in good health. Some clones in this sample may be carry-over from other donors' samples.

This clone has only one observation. The CDR3 DNA follows: TGTGCCAGCGGCGACAGGGGGTCCCTGAACACCGGGGAGCTGTTTTTT. As protein: CASGDRGSLNTGELFF. V and J are TRBV27 and TRBJ2-2, with 9 bases lining up with TRBD1. The CDR3 is made up of 16 amino acids. The V gene end was trimmed by 8 bases and the J gene end by 1 base; junction bases not matched to a gene: 8. Germline loops: CDR1 MNHEY, CDR2 SMNVEV (reference sequence).

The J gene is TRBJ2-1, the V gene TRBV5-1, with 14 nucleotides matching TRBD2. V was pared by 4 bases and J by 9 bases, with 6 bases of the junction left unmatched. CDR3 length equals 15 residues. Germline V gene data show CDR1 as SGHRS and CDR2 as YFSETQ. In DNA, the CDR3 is TGCGCCAGCAGCCTGACTAGCGGGAGGGCCCCTGAGCAGTTCTTC. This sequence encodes CASSLTSGRAPEQFF.

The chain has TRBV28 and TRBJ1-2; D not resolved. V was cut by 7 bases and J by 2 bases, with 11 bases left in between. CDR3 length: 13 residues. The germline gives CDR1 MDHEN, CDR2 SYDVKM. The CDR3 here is CASNPNLNYGYTF. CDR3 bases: TGTGCCAGCAACCCGAACCTAAACTATGGCTACACCTTC.

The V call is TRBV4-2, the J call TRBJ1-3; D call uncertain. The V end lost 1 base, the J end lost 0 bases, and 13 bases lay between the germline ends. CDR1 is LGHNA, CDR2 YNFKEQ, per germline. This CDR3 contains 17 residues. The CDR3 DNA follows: TGTGCCAGCAGCCAAGGCCCAGGCGGAGACTCTGGAAACACCATATATTTT. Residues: CASSQGPGGDSGNTIYF.

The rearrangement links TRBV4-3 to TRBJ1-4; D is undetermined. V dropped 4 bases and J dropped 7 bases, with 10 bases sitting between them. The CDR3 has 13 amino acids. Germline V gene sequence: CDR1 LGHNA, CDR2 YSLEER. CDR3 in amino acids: CASSPSAGEKLFF. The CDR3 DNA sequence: TGCGCCAGCAGCCCCTCCGCCGGTGAAAAACTGTTTTTT.

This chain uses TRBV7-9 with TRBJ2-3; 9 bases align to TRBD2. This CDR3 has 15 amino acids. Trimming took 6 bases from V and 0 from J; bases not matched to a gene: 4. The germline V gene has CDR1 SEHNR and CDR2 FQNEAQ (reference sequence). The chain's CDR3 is CASSYGLASTDTQYF. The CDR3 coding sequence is TGTGCCAGCAGTTATGGACTAGCGAGCACAGATACGCAGTATTTT.

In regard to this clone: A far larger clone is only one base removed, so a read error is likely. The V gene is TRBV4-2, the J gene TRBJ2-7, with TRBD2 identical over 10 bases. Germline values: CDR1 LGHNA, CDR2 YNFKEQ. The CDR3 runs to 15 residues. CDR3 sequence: CASSLAGGLVYEQCF. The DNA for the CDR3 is TGTGCCAGCAGCCTAGCGGGAGGATTAGTGTACGAGCAGTGCTTC.

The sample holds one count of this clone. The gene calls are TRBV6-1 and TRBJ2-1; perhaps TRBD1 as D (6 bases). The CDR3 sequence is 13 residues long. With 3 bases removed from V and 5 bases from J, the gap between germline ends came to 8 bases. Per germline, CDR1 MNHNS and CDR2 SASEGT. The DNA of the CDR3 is TGTGCCAGCAGTGAGGGGGCCCACAATGAGCAGTTCTTC. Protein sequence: CASSEGAHNEQFF.

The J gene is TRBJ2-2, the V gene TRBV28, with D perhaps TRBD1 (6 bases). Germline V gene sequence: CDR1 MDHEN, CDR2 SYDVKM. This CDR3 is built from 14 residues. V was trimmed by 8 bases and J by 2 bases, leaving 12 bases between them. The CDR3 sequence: CASLNRVNTGELFF. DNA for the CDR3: TGTGCCAGCCTAAACAGGGTCAACACCGGGGAGCTGTTTTTT. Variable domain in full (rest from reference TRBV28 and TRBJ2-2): DVKVTQSSRYLVKRTGEKVFLECVQDMDHENMFWYRQDPGLGLRLIYFSYDVKMKEKGDIPEGYSVSREKKERFSLILESASTNQTSMYLCASLNRVNTGELFFGEGSRLTVL.

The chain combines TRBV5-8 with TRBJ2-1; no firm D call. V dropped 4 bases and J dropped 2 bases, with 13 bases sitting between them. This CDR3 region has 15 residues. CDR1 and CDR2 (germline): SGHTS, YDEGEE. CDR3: CASSIDNPTYNEQFF. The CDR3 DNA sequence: TGTGCCAGCAGCATAGACAATCCAACCTACAATGAGCAGTTCTTC.

CDR3 bases: TGTGGCACCGGGAACTCCTACGAGCAGTACTTC. Its translation is CGTGNSYEQYF. This rearrangement joins TRBV10-3 to TRBJ2-7, with D possibly matching TRBD2 (5 bases). The CDR3 covers 11 residues. Germline assignment: CDR1 ENHRY and CDR2 SYGVKD.

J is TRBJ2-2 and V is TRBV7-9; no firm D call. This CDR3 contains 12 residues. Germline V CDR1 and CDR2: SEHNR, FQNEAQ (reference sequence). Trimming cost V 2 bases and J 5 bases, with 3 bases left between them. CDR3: CASSLFTGELFF. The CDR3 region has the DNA TGTGCCAGCAGCTTATTTACCGGGGAGCTGTTTTTT.

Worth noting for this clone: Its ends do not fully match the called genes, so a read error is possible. DNA for the CDR3: TGTGCTAGCAGCACGGGACAGGGACTTATGCACGAGCAGTACTTC. Its protein is CASSTGQGLMHEQYF. The chain is built from TRBV7-7 and TRBJ2-7, with 9 bases aligning to TRBD1. In germline, CDR1 is SSHAT, CDR2 FNYEAQ (reference sequence). The CDR3 is 15 residues long.

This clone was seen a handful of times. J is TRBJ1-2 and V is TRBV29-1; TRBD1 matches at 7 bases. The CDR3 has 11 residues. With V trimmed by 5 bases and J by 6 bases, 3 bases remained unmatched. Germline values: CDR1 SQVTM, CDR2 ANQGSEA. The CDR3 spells CSVRQGDGYTF. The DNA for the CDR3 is TGCAGCGTTAGGCAGGGGGATGGCTACACCTTC. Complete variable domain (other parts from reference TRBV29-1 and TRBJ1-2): SAVISQKPSRDICQRGTSLTIQCQVDSQVTMMFWYRQQPGQSLTLIATANQGSEATYESGFVIDKFPISRPNLTFSTLTVSNMSPEDSSIYLCSVRQGDGYTFGSGTRLTVV.

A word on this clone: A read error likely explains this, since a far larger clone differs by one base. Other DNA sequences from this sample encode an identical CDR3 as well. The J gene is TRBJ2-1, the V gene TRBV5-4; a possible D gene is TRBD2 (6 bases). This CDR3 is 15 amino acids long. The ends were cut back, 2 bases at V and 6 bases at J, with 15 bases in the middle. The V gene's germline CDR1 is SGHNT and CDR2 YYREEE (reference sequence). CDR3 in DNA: TGTGCCAGCAGCTTCGTAAGCGGGCCTGTCAATGAGCAGTTCTTC. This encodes CASSFVSGPVNEQFF.

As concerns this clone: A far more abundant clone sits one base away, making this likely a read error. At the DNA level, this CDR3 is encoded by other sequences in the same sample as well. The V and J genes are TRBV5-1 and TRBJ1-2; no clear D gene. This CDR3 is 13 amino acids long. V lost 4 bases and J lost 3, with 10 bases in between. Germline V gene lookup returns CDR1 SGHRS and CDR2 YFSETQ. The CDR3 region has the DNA TGCGCCAGCAGCCTGGCCGCGGACTATGGCTACACCTTC. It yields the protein CASSLAADYGYTF.

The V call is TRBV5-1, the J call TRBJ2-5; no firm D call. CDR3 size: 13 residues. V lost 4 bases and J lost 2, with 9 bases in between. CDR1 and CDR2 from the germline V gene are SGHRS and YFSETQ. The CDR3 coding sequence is TGCGCCAGCAGCGAGTACCCTCAAGAGACCCAGTACTTC. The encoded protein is CASSEYPQETQYF.

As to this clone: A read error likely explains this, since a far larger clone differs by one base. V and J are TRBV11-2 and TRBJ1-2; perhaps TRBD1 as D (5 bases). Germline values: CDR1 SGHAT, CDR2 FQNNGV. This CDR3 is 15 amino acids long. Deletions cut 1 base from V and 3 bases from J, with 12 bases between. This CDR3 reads CASSLGAGSDYGYTF. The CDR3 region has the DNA TGTGCCAGCAGCTTAGGGGCAGGGTCCGACTATGGCTACACCTTC.

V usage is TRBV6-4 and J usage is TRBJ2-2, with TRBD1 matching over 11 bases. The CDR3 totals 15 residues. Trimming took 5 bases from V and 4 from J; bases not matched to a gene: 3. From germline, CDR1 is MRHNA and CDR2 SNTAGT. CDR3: CASSPGTGGTGELFF. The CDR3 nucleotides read TGTGCCAGCAGTCCCGGGACAGGGGGCACCGGGGAGCTGTTTTTT.

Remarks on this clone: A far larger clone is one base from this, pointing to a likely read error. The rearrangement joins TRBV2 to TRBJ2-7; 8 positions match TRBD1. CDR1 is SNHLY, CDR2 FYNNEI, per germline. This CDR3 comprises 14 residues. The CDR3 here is CASRRGQVNYEQHF. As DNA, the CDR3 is TGTGCCAGCAGGAGGGGACAGGTTAACTACGAGCAGCACTTC.

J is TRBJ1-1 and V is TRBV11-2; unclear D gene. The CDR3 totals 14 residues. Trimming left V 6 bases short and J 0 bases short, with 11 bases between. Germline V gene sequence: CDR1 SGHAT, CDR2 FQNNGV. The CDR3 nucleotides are TGTGCCAGCAGTTTGGGTCAGCTGAACACTGAAGCTTTCTTT. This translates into CASSLGQLNTEAFF. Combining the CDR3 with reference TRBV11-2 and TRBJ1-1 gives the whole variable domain EAGVAQSPRYKIIEKRQSVAFWCNPISGHATLYWYQQILGQGPKLLIQFQNNGVVDDSQLPKDRFSAERLKGVDSTLKIQPAKLEDSAVYLCASSLGQLNTEAFFGQGTRLTVV.

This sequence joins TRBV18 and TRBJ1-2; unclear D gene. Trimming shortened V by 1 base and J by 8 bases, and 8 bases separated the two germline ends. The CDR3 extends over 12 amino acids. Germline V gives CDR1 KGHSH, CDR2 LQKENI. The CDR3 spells CASSPRAPGYTF. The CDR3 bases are TGTGCCAGCTCACCACGGGCACCCGGCTACACCTTC.

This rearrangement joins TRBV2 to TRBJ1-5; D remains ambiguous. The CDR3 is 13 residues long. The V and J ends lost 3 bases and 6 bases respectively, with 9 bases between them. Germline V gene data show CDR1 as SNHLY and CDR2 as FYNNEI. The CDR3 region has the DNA TGTGCCAGCAGTGACCAGGCTTCTCAGCCCCAGCATTTT. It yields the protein CASSDQASQPQHF.

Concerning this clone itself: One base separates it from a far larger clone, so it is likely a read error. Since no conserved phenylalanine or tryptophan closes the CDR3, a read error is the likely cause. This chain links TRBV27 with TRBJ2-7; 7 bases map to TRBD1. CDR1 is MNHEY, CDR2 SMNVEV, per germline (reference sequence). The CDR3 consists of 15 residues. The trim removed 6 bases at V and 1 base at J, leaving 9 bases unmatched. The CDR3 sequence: CASSQGTAFSYEQYL. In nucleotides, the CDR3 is TGTGCCAGCAGCCAGGGGACAGCCTTTTCCTACGAGCAGTACTTA.

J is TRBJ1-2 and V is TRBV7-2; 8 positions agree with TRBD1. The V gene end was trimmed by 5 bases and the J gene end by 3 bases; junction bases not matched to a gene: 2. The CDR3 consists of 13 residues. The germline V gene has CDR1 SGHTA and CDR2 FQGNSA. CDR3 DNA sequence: TGTGCCAGCAGCCAGGACAGGGACTATGGCTACACCTTC. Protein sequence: CASSQDRDYGYTF.

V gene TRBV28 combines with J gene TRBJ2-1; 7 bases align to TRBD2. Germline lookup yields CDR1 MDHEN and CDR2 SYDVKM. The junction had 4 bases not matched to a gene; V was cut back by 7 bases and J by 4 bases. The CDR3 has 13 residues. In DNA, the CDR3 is TGTGCCAGCATGTCTAGCGGTTACAATGAGCAGTTCTTC. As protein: CASMSSGYNEQFF.

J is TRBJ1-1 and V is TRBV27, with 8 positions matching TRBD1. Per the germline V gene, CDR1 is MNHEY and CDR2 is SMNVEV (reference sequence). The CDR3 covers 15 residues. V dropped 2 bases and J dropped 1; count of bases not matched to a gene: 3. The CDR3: CASSLQGAGNTEAFF. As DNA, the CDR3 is TGTGCCAGCAGTTTACAGGGGGCTGGGAACACTGAAGCTTTCTTT.

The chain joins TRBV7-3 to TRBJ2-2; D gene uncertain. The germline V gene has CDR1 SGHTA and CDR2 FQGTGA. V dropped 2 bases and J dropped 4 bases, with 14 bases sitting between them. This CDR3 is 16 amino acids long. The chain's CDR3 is CASSLGPVGSTGELFF. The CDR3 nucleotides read TGTGCCAGCAGCTTAGGGCCGGTCGGGTCCACCGGGGAGCTGTTTTTT.

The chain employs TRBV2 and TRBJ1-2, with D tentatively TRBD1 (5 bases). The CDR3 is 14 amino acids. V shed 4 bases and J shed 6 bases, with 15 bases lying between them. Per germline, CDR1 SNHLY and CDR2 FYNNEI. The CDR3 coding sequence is TGTGCCAGCAGTGCAGGAAGGGGCGAAAATGGCTACACCTTC. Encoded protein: CASSAGRGENGYTF. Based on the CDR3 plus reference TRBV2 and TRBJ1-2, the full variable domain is EPEVTQTPSHQVTQMGQEVILRCVPISNHLYFYWYRQILGQKVEFLVSFYNNEISEKSEIFDDQFSVERPDGSNFTLKIRSTKLEDSAMYFCASSAGRGENGYTFGSGTRLTVV.

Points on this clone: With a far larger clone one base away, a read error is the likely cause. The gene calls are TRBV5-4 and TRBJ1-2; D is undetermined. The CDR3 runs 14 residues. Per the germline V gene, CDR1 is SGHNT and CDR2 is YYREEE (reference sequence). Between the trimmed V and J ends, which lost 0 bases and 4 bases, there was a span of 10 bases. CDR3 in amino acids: CASSLDMEVYGYTF. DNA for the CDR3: TGTGCCAGCAGCTTGGACATGGAGGTCTATGGCTACACCTTC.

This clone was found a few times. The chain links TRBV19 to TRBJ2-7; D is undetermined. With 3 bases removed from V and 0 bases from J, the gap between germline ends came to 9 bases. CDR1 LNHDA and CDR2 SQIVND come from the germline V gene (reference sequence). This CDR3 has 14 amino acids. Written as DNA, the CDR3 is TGTGCCAGTAGTATGGGCCTGAGCTCCTACGAGCAGTACTTC. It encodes CASSMGLSSYEQYF.

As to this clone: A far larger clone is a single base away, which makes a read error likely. CDR3: CASSQGTSSYEQYF. The CDR3 bases are TGTGCCAGCAGCCAAGGGACTAGCAGCTACGAGCAGTACTTC. The rearrangement joins TRBV4-2 to TRBJ2-5, with 8 bases fitting TRBD2. Judging by the DNA end, TRBJ2-7 fits better; the J call may be wrong. Germline lookup yields CDR1 LGHNA and CDR2 YNFKEQ. CDR3 length: 14 residues.